This TCR beta chain was sequenced for a study of T cell repertoires in cytomegalovirus infection. On the study more broadly: Recently identified HLA-C-restricted CMV epitopes were among the peptides used. Evidence of both CMV infection and a matching HLA type came from public TCR beta signatures. The study's findings and limits: CMV-specific HLA-C-restricted TCR beta clonotypes dominated the ex vivo response. Individuals carrying CMV plus the relevant HLA were identified by cumulative frequency of public TCR beta families.

TCRdb ran MiXCR on the reads and lists one entry per CDR3 protein. This table holds 400,000 to 600,000 distinct CDR3 sequences, about 39% found once. The CDR3 loop spans 17 amino acids. Germline CDR1 reads DFQATT; CDR2 reads SNEGSKA (reference sequence). V gave up 2 bases and J gave up 5 bases; unmatched junction bases: 16. A note on this clonotype: Antigen specificity is unknown.

The gene calls are TRBV20-1 and TRBJ2-3; 7 nucleotides agree with TRBD2. The sequence was obtained from a human donor in good health (CMV status not recorded). Some clones in this sample may be carry-over from other donors' samples. Sequencing was performed on cultured PBMCs, taken from culture after CMV antigen stimulation. The CDR3 DNA reads TGCAGTGCTAGAAGTCGATGGGGCCCAGCGGGGCGAGATACGCAGTATTTT. Protein: CSARSRWGPAGRDTQYF.